These 25 T cell receptor beta chains were sequenced from one sample in a study of CD8+ T cells in alopecia areata. RNA extraction was followed by reverse transcription into cDNA, which acted as the sequencing template. Sequenced by immunoSEQ multiplex PCR; TCRdb stores in-frame clones only, minus some. The sample consists of a few hundred thousand clones, around two thirds of them appearing once. This specimen was CD4+ T cells sorted from blood, taken at week 0. The receptors stem from a human donor with alopecia areata.

This clone was seen more than once but under ten times. The chain recombines TRBV29-1 with TRBJ1-5, with a possible D match to TRBD1 (5 bases). Germline CDR1 and CDR2: SQVTM and ANQGSEA. V lost 5 bases, J lost 6 bases, and 14 bases lay in between. The CDR3 contains 13 residues. For the CDR3, the DNA is TGCAGCGTTAGTCCCGGGGCCGGTCAGCCCCAGCATTTT. Protein product: CSVSPGAGQPQHF.

V and J are TRBV30 and TRBJ1-1; TRBD1 might be the D (6 bases). Between the trimmed V and J ends, which lost 2 bases and 3 bases, there was a span of 10 bases. Germline V gene sequence: CDR1 GTSNPN, CDR2 SVGIG (reference sequence). The CDR3 extends over 13 amino acids. The CDR3 is CAWSTDSYTEAFF. CDR3 in DNA: TGTGCCTGGAGTACGGACAGCTACACTGAAGCTTTCTTT.

The chain has TRBV5-1 and TRBJ1-1; D not certain. Between the trimmed V and J ends, which lost 4 bases and 1 base, there was a span of 11 bases. CDR1 is SGHRS and CDR2 is YFSETQ in the germline V gene. The CDR3 sequence is 14 residues long. Here the CDR3 reads CASSVFGSNTEAFF. The CDR3 bases are TGCGCCAGCAGCGTCTTCGGATCGAACACTGAAGCTTTCTTT. Complete variable domain (other parts from reference TRBV5-1 and TRBJ1-1): KAGVTQTPRYLIKTRGQQVTLSCSPISGHRSVSWYQQTPGQGLQFLFEYFSETQRNKGNFPGRFSGRQFSNSRSEMNVSTLELGDSALYLCASSVFGSNTEAFFGQGTRLTVV.

V gene TRBV30 combines with J gene TRBJ2-5; no definite D call. The length of the CDR3 is 11 residues. Germline CDR1 and CDR2: GTSNPN and SVGIG (reference sequence). Trimming took 3 bases from V and 7 from J, leaving 9 bases between them. The CDR3 spells CAWSPKVTQYF. CDR3 bases: TGTGCCTGGAGCCCAAAAGTGACCCAGTACTTC.

J is TRBJ2-7 and V is TRBV29-1, with 12 bases lining up with TRBD2. From germline, CDR1 is SQVTM and CDR2 ANQGSEA. V shed 6 bases and J 2 bases; nucleotides not matched to a gene: 8. The CDR3 runs 15 residues. CDR3 bases: TGCAGCGTGGCCATTCTAGCGGGGGGGCCCTACGAGCAGTACTTC. It translates to CSVAILAGGPYEQYF.

About this clone: The same CDR3 arises from other DNA sequences in this sample as well. The chain is built from TRBV29-1 and TRBJ1-1, with D hard to call. Trimming took 7 bases from V and 5 from J, leaving 8 bases between them. The CDR3 spans 10 residues. Germline assignment: CDR1 SQVTM and CDR2 ANQGSEA. CDR3: CSARNTEAFF. CDR3 DNA sequence: TGCAGCGCTAGGAATACTGAAGCTTTCTTT.

The V gene is TRBV2, the J gene TRBJ2-1; TRBD2 might be the D (6 bases). Germline V gene data show CDR1 as SNHLY and CDR2 as FYNNEI. CDR3 size: 14 residues. V lost 4 bases and J 3 bases, leaving 10 bases between the germline ends. This chain's CDR3 is CASSGQGLYNEQFF. The CDR3 DNA is TGTGCCAGCAGTGGCCAGGGACTCTACAATGAGCAGTTCTTC.

Turning to this clone: Compared with germline, one end of the junction differs, possibly owing to a read error. The genes are TRBV5-1 and TRBJ2-7; a weak D match, TRBD1 (6 bases). Germline V CDR1 and CDR2: SGHRS, YFSETQ. CDR3 size: 13 residues. The CDR3 sequence is CASVSDSSHEQYF. The CDR3, as DNA: TGCGCCAGCGTTTCGGACAGCTCCCACGAGCAGTACTTC.

The chain recombines TRBV7-2 with TRBJ2-3; D is uncertain. V lost 5 bases and J 2 bases, leaving 11 bases between the germline ends. The CDR3 has 14 residues. CDR1 is SGHTA, CDR2 FQGNSA, per germline. CDR3 nucleotides: TGTGCCAGCAGCCCACACAGCGCCACAGATACGCAGTATTTT. Translated, it gives CASSPHSATDTQYF.

The chain has TRBV19 and TRBJ2-5; D gene uncertain. The CDR3 totals 15 residues. Germline-derived CDR1 and CDR2 are LNHDA and SQIVND (reference sequence). The V end was cut by 0 bases, the J end by 0 bases, with 8 bases between. CDR3 sequence reads: CASSIDWRYQETQYF. For the CDR3, the DNA is TGTGCCAGTAGTATAGATTGGCGGTACCAAGAGACCCAGTACTTC.

This clone was observed a handful of times. This chain connects TRBV6-6 to TRBJ2-3, with 12 bases matching TRBD2. With 4 bases clipped from V and 1 base from J, the junction kept 3 bases outside the gene matches. Looked up from germline, CDR1 is MNHNY and CDR2 is SVGAGI (reference sequence). The length of the CDR3 is 16 residues. DNA of the CDR3: TGTGCCAGCAGTTCCCGACTAGCGGGGGGCACAGATACGCAGTATTTT. It is translated as CASSSRLAGGTDTQYF.

The chain uses TRBV19 and TRBJ2-7; the D is unclear. Germline CDR1 LNHDA, CDR2 SQIVND (reference sequence). V shed 6 bases and J shed 4 bases, with 19 bases lying between them. This CDR3 has 15 amino acids. The CDR3 protein is CASSPARRNGYEQYF. CDR3 bases: TGTGCCAGTAGCCCGGCCCGACGTAACGGATACGAGCAGTACTTC.

V is TRBV5-6 and J is TRBJ2-1, with D uncertain. The germline CDR1 and CDR2 sequences are SGHDT and YYEEEE. This CDR3 is 10 amino acids long. V shed 7 bases and J shed 7 bases, with 6 bases lying between them. As DNA, the CDR3 is TGTGCCAGCGGGCCTAATGAGCAGTTCTTC. Translating gives CASGPNEQFF.

In DNA form, the CDR3 reads TGTGCCAGCAGCTCTTGGACAGATACGCAGTATTTT. It yields the protein CASSSWTDTQYF. The rearrangement joins TRBV7-2 to TRBJ2-3, with D hard to call. V lost 4 bases and J 3 bases, leaving 5 bases between the germline ends. Germline CDR1 reads SGHTA; CDR2 reads FQGNSA. This CDR3 is built from 12 residues.

The J gene is TRBJ2-5, the V gene TRBV27; D unclear. In germline, CDR1 is MNHEY, CDR2 SMNVEV (reference sequence). Deletions cut 8 bases from V and 5 bases from J, with 15 bases between. The CDR3 sequence is 13 residues long. CDR3 bases: TGTGCCAGCGGCTTCTTTAATAGGGAGACCCAGTACTTC. It codes for CASGFFNRETQYF.

The sample holds a few counts of this clone. V usage is TRBV7-9 and J usage is TRBJ2-5, with D possibly being TRBD1 or TRBD2 (5 bases each). The V and J ends lost 6 bases and 2 bases respectively, with 10 bases between them. The CDR3 totals 13 residues. Germline V gene lookup returns CDR1 SEHNR and CDR2 FQNEAQ (reference sequence). CDR3 loop: CASRPGTQETQYF. CDR3 DNA: TGTGCCAGCAGGCCGGGGACGCAAGAGACCCAGTACTTC.

This clone was seen only a few times. The chain has TRBV20-1 and TRBJ2-3; 7 bases are a match to TRBD2. From germline, CDR1 is DFQATT and CDR2 SNEGSKA (reference sequence). The V segment lost 8 bases and the J segment 6 bases; nucleotides outside the gene matches: 2. This CDR3 comprises 10 residues. CDR3 bases: TGCAGTCCCGGGGGGGATACGCAGTATTTT. Translation gives CSPGGDTQYF.

This rearrangement joins TRBV2 to TRBJ2-5; D is uncertain. Germline loops: CDR1 SNHLY, CDR2 FYNNEI. V was pared by 7 bases and J by 3 bases, with 6 bases between. The CDR3 runs to 11 residues. CDR3 amino acids: CASKVEETQYF. CDR3 DNA: TGTGCCAGCAAGGTAGAAGAGACCCAGTACTTC.

The V and J genes are TRBV6-5 and TRBJ1-1; D might be TRBD1 (6 bases). V lost 6 bases and J lost 3, with 11 bases in between. The CDR3 is 13 amino acids. The germline CDR1 and CDR2 sequences are MNHEY and SVGAGI. The DNA of the CDR3 is TGTGCCAGCAGACAGACAGGTCACACTGAAGCTTTCTTT. Protein product: CASRQTGHTEAFF.

V usage is TRBV11-2 and J usage is TRBJ1-2, with D tentatively TRBD1 (5 bases). Germline loops: CDR1 SGHAT, CDR2 FQNNGV. The CDR3 runs 12 residues. Trimming removed 4 bases from V and 6 bases from J, with 9 bases in between. The CDR3 region is CASSWGGDGYTF. The CDR3, as DNA: TGTGCCAGCAGCTGGGGGGGAGATGGCTACACCTTC.

The chain carries TRBV11-2 and TRBJ2-2; a weak D match, TRBD1 (5 bases). Germline values: CDR1 SGHAT, CDR2 FQNNGV. This CDR3 contains 14 residues. Trimming pared 7 bases from V and 5 bases from J, leaving 14 bases between. CDR3 coding DNA: TGTGCCAGCACACCCGTGAAGGGGACCGGGGAGCTGTTTTTT. It specifies CASTPVKGTGELFF.

As concerns this clone: Other DNA sequences in the same sample also yield this CDR3. The chain employs TRBV27 and TRBJ2-7; D not certain. V lost 3 bases to trimming and J lost 3 bases, with 6 bases between them. The V gene's germline CDR1 is MNHEY and CDR2 SMNVEV (reference sequence). The CDR3 contains 12 residues. CDR3: CASSFRGYEQYF. The CDR3, as DNA: TGTGCCAGCAGTTTCCGAGGCTACGAGCAGTACTTC.

As DNA, the CDR3 is TGTGCCTGGAGTGTATTAGGGACACCCATCTCCTACGAGCAGTACTTC. This sequence encodes CAWSVLGTPISYEQYF. The chain links TRBV30 to TRBJ2-7, with D perhaps matching TRBD1 (6 bases). The V and J ends lost 0 bases and 0 bases respectively, with 15 bases between them. The germline gives CDR1 GTSNPN, CDR2 SVGIG (reference sequence). The CDR3 is 16 amino acids.

The rearrangement joins TRBV9 to TRBJ2-2, with D hard to call. The CDR3 has 14 amino acids. Germline values: CDR1 SGDLS, CDR2 YYNGEE. V was trimmed by 0 bases and J by 4 bases, leaving 7 bases between them. CDR3 region: CASSVDMGTGELFF. CDR3 DNA: TGTGCCAGCAGCGTAGACATGGGCACCGGGGAGCTGTTTTTT.

This clone was seen more than once but under ten times. V and J are TRBV19 and TRBJ1-4, with a tentative D call TRBD1 (5 bases). This CDR3 contains 14 residues. Germline-derived CDR1 and CDR2 are LNHDA and SQIVND (reference sequence). V gave up 5 bases and J gave up 7 bases, with 14 bases separating them. In DNA form, the CDR3 reads TGTGCCAGTAGTCGCCCGGGGGTGTTTGAAAAACTGTTTTTT. Residues: CASSRPGVFEKLFF.